This is a list of T cell receptor beta chains from one sample in a study of spatial heterogeneity in lung cancer. TCRdb called the 5' RACE reads again in MiXCR, with one record for every CDR3 protein. The table shows more than 7,500 distinct CDR3 sequences, with about 9.3% occurring only once. The starting material was lung tumor tissue, obtained at surgery. Receptors were obtained from a female donor with early-stage non-small cell lung cancer. The CDR3 runs from the conserved cysteine through the conserved F or W. Fields, in order: clone size, J gene, D gene, V gene, CDR3 DNA, CDR3 protein. A D gene is named only where the DNA matches it firmly. Clone size, where shown, is once, few, many, or a class for clones that have expanded.

clone size: medium-sized; J gene: TRBJ1-4; D gene: NA; V gene: TRBV15; CDR3 DNA: TGTGCCACCAGCAGACCAGGGTTGTTTGAAAAACTGTTTTTT; CDR3 protein: CATSRPGLFEKLFF
clone size: medium-sized; J gene: TRBJ1-6; D gene: TRBD1; V gene: TRBV5-4; CDR3 DNA: TGTGCCAGCAGCTTGGACAGGGGTAATTCACCCCTCCACTTT; CDR3 protein: CASSLDRGNSPLHF
clone size: medium-sized; J gene: TRBJ2-2; D gene: NA; V gene: TRBV5-1; CDR3 DNA: TGCGCCAGCAGCTTGGGGGACACGCGGAACACCGGGGAGCTGTTTTTT; CDR3 protein: CASSLGDTRNTGELFF
clone size: many; J gene: TRBJ2-2; D gene: NA; V gene: TRBV7-2; CDR3 DNA: TGTGCCAGCAGCCCTACCCTCAGGACCGGGGAGCTGTTTTTT; CDR3 protein: CASSPTLRTGELFF
clone size: few; J gene: TRBJ1-5; D gene: TRBD1; V gene: TRBV2; CDR3 DNA: TGTGCCAGCAGTGAAGCCTCGCAGGGGGCCCGCCTATTATATCAGCCCCAGCATTTT; CDR3 protein: CASSEASQGARLLYQPQHF
clone size: NA; J gene: TRBJ1-2; D gene: TRBD1; V gene: TRBV6-1; CDR3 DNA: TGTGCCAGCAGCGGGACAGGGGGTCCCAGTAACTATGGCTACACCTTC; CDR3 protein: CASSGTGGPSNYGYTF
clone size: many; J gene: TRBJ1-5; D gene: NA; V gene: TRBV5-5; CDR3 DNA: TGTGCCAGCAGCTTGCAGGGAGGGCAGCCCCAGCATTTT; CDR3 protein: CASSLQGGQPQHF
clone size: NA; J gene: TRBJ2-1; D gene: TRBD1; V gene: TRBV2; CDR3 DNA: TGTGCCAGCAGTGAAGTGCAGGGGGCCCACAATGAGCAGTTCTTC; CDR3 protein: CASSEVQGAHNEQFF
clone size: NA; J gene: TRBJ1-2; D gene: NA; V gene: TRBV28; CDR3 DNA: TGTGCCAGCAGATCCGCCGGGTTAGGCTACACCTTC; CDR3 protein: CASRSAGLGYTF
clone size: medium-sized; J gene: TRBJ1-6; D gene: NA; V gene: TRBV29-1; CDR3 DNA: TGCAGCGTTATGGACGCAGATAATTCACCCCTCCACTTT; CDR3 protein: CSVMDADNSPLHF
clone size: NA; J gene: TRBJ2-5; D gene: NA; V gene: TRBV6-5; CDR3 DNA: TGTGCCAGCAGTTACCCGGGACACCAAGAGACCCAGTACTTC; CDR3 protein: CASSYPGHQETQYF
clone size: many; J gene: TRBJ1-1; D gene: NA; V gene: TRBV6-2/TRBV6-3; CDR3 DNA: TGTGCCAGCAGTTACGGGGGGTACACTGAAGCTTTCTTT; CDR3 protein: CASSYGGYTEAFF
clone size: NA; J gene: TRBJ2-5; D gene: NA; V gene: TRBV10-3; CDR3 DNA: TGTGCCATCAGCGGCCGGGACCCTCGTTGGGAGACCCAGTACTTC; CDR3 protein: CAISGRDPRWETQYF
clone size: hyperexpanded; J gene: TRBJ2-3; D gene: TRBD1; V gene: TRBV29-1; CDR3 DNA: TGCAGCGTTGCGACAGGACAGGGCACAGATACGCAGTATTTT; CDR3 protein: CSVATGQGTDTQYF
clone size: few; J gene: TRBJ2-5; D gene: NA; V gene: TRBV3-1; CDR3 DNA: TGTGCCAGCAGCCAAGCTCAGGGGCACGAGACCCAGTACTTC; CDR3 protein: CASSQAQGHETQYF
clone size: few; J gene: TRBJ2-1; D gene: TRBD2; V gene: TRBV27; CDR3 DNA: TGTGCCAGCAGTGCCTACATCCTGACTAGCGGGGGGTACAATGAGCAGTTCTTC; CDR3 protein: CASSAYILTSGGYNEQFF
clone size: many; J gene: TRBJ1-6; D gene: NA; V gene: TRBV7-8; CDR3 DNA: TGTGCCAGCAGCCCCCAGGGCGGGAATTCACCCCTCCACTTT; CDR3 protein: CASSPQGGNSPLHF
clone size: medium-sized; J gene: TRBJ1-4; D gene: NA; V gene: TRBV28; CDR3 DNA: TGTGCCAGCAGTTTAGAGGGGATCAATGAAAAACTGTTTTTT; CDR3 protein: CASSLEGINEKLFF
clone size: few; J gene: TRBJ2-7; D gene: NA; V gene: TRBV2; CDR3 DNA: TGTGCCAGCAGTGAATTCTCAGGGGACCTCTACGAGCAGTACTTC; CDR3 protein: CASSEFSGDLYEQYF
clone size: medium-sized; J gene: TRBJ2-7; D gene: TRBD2; V gene: TRBV18; CDR3 DNA: TGTGCCAGCTCACCCGTCCTAGCGGGGGGGGCCTACGAGCAGTACTTC; CDR3 protein: CASSPVLAGGAYEQYF
clone size: many; J gene: TRBJ2-5; D gene: TRBD2; V gene: TRBV6-5; CDR3 DNA: TGTGCCAGCAGTACTCGGGGGGGCCTGGAGACCCAGTACTTC; CDR3 protein: CASSTRGGLETQYF
clone size: few; J gene: TRBJ2-7; D gene: NA; V gene: TRBV5-6; CDR3 DNA: TGTGCCAGCAGCTATGAGACAGACCCCTACGAGCAGTACTTC; CDR3 protein: CASSYETDPYEQYF
clone size: medium-sized; J gene: TRBJ1-5; D gene: NA; V gene: TRBV4-1; CDR3 DNA: TGCGCCAGCAGCCAAGAAGTCAGGGACTCCCAGCCCCAGCATTTT; CDR3 protein: CASSQEVRDSQPQHF
clone size: many; J gene: TRBJ2-3; D gene: TRBD2; V gene: TRBV2; CDR3 DNA: TGTGCCAGCAGTGAAAGACTAGCGGGGGACTTCACAGATACGCAGTATTTT; CDR3 protein: CASSERLAGDFTDTQYF
clone size: many; J gene: TRBJ2-7; D gene: NA; V gene: TRBV3-1; CDR3 DNA: TGTGCCAGCAGCCTCAACAGGCTATCCTACGAGCAGTACTTC; CDR3 protein: CASSLNRLSYEQYF
clone size: many; J gene: TRBJ2-6; D gene: NA; V gene: TRBV5-1; CDR3 DNA: TGCGCCAGCAGCTTGGATGCGCTCTCTGGGGCCAACGTCCTGACTTTC; CDR3 protein: CASSLDALSGANVLTF
clone size: NA; J gene: TRBJ2-5; D gene: TRBD1; V gene: TRBV4-1; CDR3 DNA: TGCGCCAGCAGCCATCTCCCCCCGACAGGGACCCAAGAGACCCAGTACTTC; CDR3 protein: CASSHLPPTGTQETQYF
clone size: few; J gene: TRBJ2-7; D gene: TRBD2; V gene: TRBV24-1; CDR3 DNA: TGTGCCACCAGTGATACAGGACTAGGGGTTTTGTACGAGCAGTACTTC; CDR3 protein: CATSDTGLGVLYEQYF
clone size: many; J gene: TRBJ2-1; D gene: NA; V gene: TRBV7-2; CDR3 DNA: TGTGCCAGCAGCTTAGATCGCAACGGTCCGGGAATCTTC; CDR3 protein: CASSLDRNGPGIF
clone size: medium-sized; J gene: TRBJ1-6; D gene: TRBD1; V gene: TRBV7-9; CDR3 DNA: TGTGCCAGCAGGATGGACAGGGGAGATTCACCCCTCCACTTT; CDR3 protein: CASRMDRGDSPLHF
clone size: many; J gene: TRBJ2-7; D gene: NA; V gene: TRBV9; CDR3 DNA: TGTGCCAGCAGCTCACTTGAGGGAGAGCAGTACTTC; CDR3 protein: CASSSLEGEQYF
clone size: medium-sized; J gene: TRBJ2-1; D gene: NA; V gene: TRBV4-1; CDR3 DNA: TGCGCCAGCAGCCAAGGCTCACTAGGAGGCAATGAGCAGTTCTTC; CDR3 protein: CASSQGSLGGNEQFF
clone size: few; J gene: TRBJ1-3; D gene: NA; V gene: TRBV27; CDR3 DNA: TGTGCCAGCAGCCGGGGACCGGGAAACACCATATATTTT; CDR3 protein: CASSRGPGNTIYF
clone size: medium-sized; J gene: TRBJ2-2; D gene: TRBD1; V gene: TRBV28; CDR3 DNA: TGTGCCAGCAGGAAAACAGGGGGCGCGTCCGGGGAGCTGTTTTTT; CDR3 protein: CASRKTGGASGELFF
clone size: medium-sized; J gene: TRBJ2-1; D gene: TRBD1; V gene: TRBV20-1; CDR3 DNA: TGCAGTGCTGCCCGGGACAGGGAAGAGGGGCAGTTCTTC; CDR3 protein: CSAARDREEGQFF
clone size: few; J gene: TRBJ2-3; D gene: TRBD2; V gene: TRBV5-1; CDR3 DNA: TGCGCCAGCAGCTTGGGACTAGCGGGGTTCACAGATACGCAGTATTTT; CDR3 protein: CASSLGLAGFTDTQYF
clone size: few; J gene: TRBJ2-2; D gene: TRBD1; V gene: TRBV20-1; CDR3 DNA: TGCAGTGCAGAAAGGACAGGGGGAAAGAACACCGGGGAGCTGTTTTTT; CDR3 protein: CSAERTGGKNTGELFF
clone size: many; J gene: TRBJ1-2; D gene: NA; V gene: TRBV7-9; CDR3 DNA: TGTGCCAGCAGCTCCCCCTCGGGCGGAAACTATGGCTACACCTTC; CDR3 protein: CASSSPSGGNYGYTF
clone size: NA; J gene: TRBJ1-1; D gene: NA; V gene: TRBV5-1; CDR3 DNA: TGCGCCAGCAGCTTGAAATTTCCAGCTGAAGCTTTCTTT; CDR3 protein: CASSLKFPAEAFF
clone size: many; J gene: TRBJ2-7; D gene: TRBD1; V gene: TRBV20-1; CDR3 DNA: TGCAGTGCTAGAGATCCAGGACAGGGTACCTACGAGCAGTACTTC; CDR3 protein: CSARDPGQGTYEQYF
clone size: few; J gene: TRBJ2-3; D gene: TRBD2; V gene: TRBV20-1; CDR3 DNA: TGCAGTGCTCCACTAGCGGGGGGGGGCACAGATACGCAGTATTTT; CDR3 protein: CSAPLAGGGTDTQYF
clone size: NA; J gene: TRBJ2-3; D gene: NA; V gene: TRBV7-9; CDR3 DNA: TGTGCCAGCATCCAACCGGGGATTAGTACAGATACGCAGTATTTT; CDR3 protein: CASIQPGISTDTQYF
clone size: NA; J gene: TRBJ2-7; D gene: NA; V gene: TRBV7-9; CDR3 DNA: TGTGCCAGCAGCTTTGGGGGAGCGTCTACCGAGCAGTACTTC; CDR3 protein: CASSFGGASTEQYF
clone size: medium-sized; J gene: TRBJ1-6; D gene: TRBD1; V gene: TRBV12-3/TRBV12-4; CDR3 DNA: TGTGCCAGCAGTTTACGAACCGGGACAGGACCTTATAATTCACCCCTCCACTTT; CDR3 protein: CASSLRTGTGPYNSPLHF
clone size: medium-sized; J gene: TRBJ1-5; D gene: NA; V gene: TRBV20-1; CDR3 DNA: TGCAGTGCTAGAGAGCAGGGGAGCTTCAATCAGCCCCAGCATTTT; CDR3 protein: CSAREQGSFNQPQHF
clone size: many; J gene: TRBJ1-6; D gene: NA; V gene: TRBV20-1; CDR3 DNA: TGCAGTGCTAGGGACAGCAATTCACCCCTCCACTTT; CDR3 protein: CSARDSNSPLHF
clone size: NA; J gene: TRBJ2-7; D gene: NA; V gene: TRBV6-2/TRBV6-3; CDR3 DNA: TGTGCCAGCAGTTACGGTGGGGTGCGACCTCCTTACCAGCAGTACTTC; CDR3 protein: CASSYGGVRPPYQQYF
clone size: medium-sized; J gene: TRBJ2-1; D gene: TRBD1; V gene: TRBV4-1; CDR3 DNA: TGCGCCAGCAGCCAACCGGCAGGGGGTGAGCAGTTCTTC; CDR3 protein: CASSQPAGGEQFF
clone size: few; J gene: TRBJ1-6; D gene: TRBD1; V gene: TRBV27; CDR3 DNA: TGTGCCAGATTAGACAGGGGCCCGAGCTCCTATAATTCACCCCTCCACTTT; CDR3 protein: CARLDRGPSSYNSPLHF
clone size: NA; J gene: TRBJ2-3; D gene: NA; V gene: TRBV28; CDR3 DNA: TGTGCCAGCAGGCTCATCGGCAGGGAGCAGTATTTT; CDR3 protein: CASRLIGREQYF
clone size: medium-sized; J gene: TRBJ1-5; D gene: TRBD1; V gene: TRBV4-2; CDR3 DNA: TGTGCCAGCAGCCCCACAGGGGAGGGCAATCAGCCCCAGCATTTT; CDR3 protein: CASSPTGEGNQPQHF
clone size: many; J gene: TRBJ2-3; D gene: NA; V gene: TRBV18; CDR3 DNA: TGTGCCAGCTCACCGAGGGGGGGCACAGATACGCAGTATTTT; CDR3 protein: CASSPRGGTDTQYF
clone size: medium-sized; J gene: TRBJ2-2; D gene: TRBD1; V gene: TRBV5-1; CDR3 DNA: TGCGCCAGCAAGGGGGCGACTGGAACCGGGGAGCTGTTTTTT; CDR3 protein: CASKGATGTGELFF
clone size: NA; J gene: TRBJ2-2; D gene: NA; V gene: TRBV7-9; CDR3 DNA: TGTGTCGTCCTCAGGGGTTCCGGGGAGCTGTTTTTT; CDR3 protein: CVVLRGSGELFF
clone size: NA; J gene: TRBJ2-5; D gene: NA; V gene: TRBV6-1; CDR3 DNA: TGTGCCAGCAGTGGGACCATAAGGGAGACCCAGTACTTC; CDR3 protein: CASSGTIRETQYF